This T cell receptor (beta chain) originates from a study of blood T cell repertoires in COVID-19 (dated by TCRdb to 2018 to 2020). With regard to the full study: Samples covering the acute and convalescent phases of COVID-19 were provided by collaborators in the United States, Italy and Spain. The material from the prospective study consisted of cDNA or gDNA derived from T cells, B-cell-depleted T cells, or PBMCs. Subjects who had been exposed to COVID-19, were actively infected with it, or had recovered from it provided the deeply sampled blood TCRbeta repertoires that made up the dataset. The sample metadata nearly always contained a de-identified subject ID, COVID-19 status, age in years and sex. The samples were drawn from the first 160 participants of the ongoing ImmuneRACE study and from 950 to 1,500 subjects provided by 6 global collaborators. Where available, HLA class I and class II types were obtained from metadata supplied by the sample provider rather than from assay-based typing. The repertoires were released in a freely available public database meant as a resource for research on the immune response to SARS-CoV-2. Overall study results and their limits: How much clinical and demographic metadata was included differed by source and by participant, and the metadata was provided uncurated.

The V end gives up 3 bases and the J end 5 bases, leaving 11 bases in the junction not matched to a gene. Counted from cysteine to phenylalanine, this CDR3 has 16 amino acids. Of the read, only the CDR3 DNA is kept; its 48 bases are in frame from base 1. CDR1 and CDR2 are drawn from the germline V gene: MDHEN, SYDVKM. At one collaborating source in Seattle, patients were enrolled during active infection and were followed longitudinally through the course of disease. Each collaborating institution followed its own protocols to collect whole blood in K2EDTA tubes. For TCRbeta analysis, collaborators shipped samples as frozen whole blood, isolated PBMCs, or DNA extracted from either of those sample types. TCRbeta CDR3 regions were amplified from genomic DNA by means of the immunoSEQ Assay, a bias-controlled multiplex PCR. As for the authors' bioinformatics: Within the assay, amplification of reference gene primers was used to estimate how many nucleated cells each sample contained. To quantify the absolute abundance of each unique TCRbeta CDR3 rearrangement, sequence reads were collapsed and filtered. For each sample, productive Simpson clonality was calculated as the square root of Simpson's diversity index across productive rearrangements. The immuneACCESS repertoire file appears here via TCRdb, limited to in-frame rearrangements. These files lack a portion of the clones; in checked studies, under half of the deficit traces to unresolved V genes, and the cause of the others is not known. The V and J calls and clone size were taken over from that table, and D and trimming were inferred from the DNA. Recorded for this sample are about 160,000 clones; roughly 90% of them occurred a single time. About 4.8% of the sample rests with the top ten.

As for this clone: Its antigen has not been determined. Base qualities are not provided; no much larger clone lies one nucleotide away.

Material for sequencing was peripheral blood. The sequence joins TRBV28 to TRBJ1-1, with 8 middle bases fitting TRBD1. This clonotype was obtained from a man aged 30-40 years with COVID-19, enrolled during active disease. The DNA is as follows: TGTGCCAGCAGTTTGGGGTCAGGGGGCCCCAGGACTGAAGCTTTCTTT. Protein translation: CASSLGSGGPRTEAFF.